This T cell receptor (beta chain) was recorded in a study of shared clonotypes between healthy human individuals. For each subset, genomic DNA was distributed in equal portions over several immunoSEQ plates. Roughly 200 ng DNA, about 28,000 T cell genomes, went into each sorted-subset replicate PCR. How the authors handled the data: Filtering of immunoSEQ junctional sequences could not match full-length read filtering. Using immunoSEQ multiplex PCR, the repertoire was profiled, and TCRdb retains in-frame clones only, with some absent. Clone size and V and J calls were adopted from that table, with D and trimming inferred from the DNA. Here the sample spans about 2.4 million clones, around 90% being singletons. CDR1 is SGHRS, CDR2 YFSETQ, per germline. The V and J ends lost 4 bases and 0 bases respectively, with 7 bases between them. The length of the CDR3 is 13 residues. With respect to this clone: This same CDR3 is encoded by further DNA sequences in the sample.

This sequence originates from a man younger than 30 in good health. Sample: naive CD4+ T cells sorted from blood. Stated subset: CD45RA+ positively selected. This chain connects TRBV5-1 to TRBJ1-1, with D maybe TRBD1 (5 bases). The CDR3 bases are TGCGCCAGCAGCGAGGGGATGAACACTGAAGCTTTCTTT. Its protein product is CASSEGMNTEAFF.